This T cell receptor (beta chain) stems from a study of CD8+CD57+ T cells in acquired aplastic anemia. Study as a whole: Sorted CD4+ plus CD8+ cells gave DNA averaging roughly 3.5 ug.

In its sample, this clonotype was seen many times. The antigen is unknown. It was patients with CD8+CD57+ cell expansion by flow cytometry who were chosen for sequencing. V lost 6 bases to trimming and J lost 4 bases, with 16 bases between them. The length of the CDR3 is 14 residues. Germline loops: CDR1 SGHVS, CDR2 FQNEAQ. Notes on the study in general: The study identified about 30 CD8+ CDR3 sequences shared by patients and controls.

Profiling of TCR beta VDJ combinations and CDR3 sequences used genomic DNA as template. In TCRdb, the reads were re-called with MiXCR into one record per CDR3 protein. The table records roughly 150,000 distinct CDR3 sequences, around 48% of them present only once. The clonotype comes from a human donor with aplastic anemia. The specimen was sorted CD4+, CD8+, or CD8+CD57+ T cells (not recorded which) from PBMCs. V gene TRBV7-8 combines with J gene TRBJ2-7, with D maybe TRBD2 (5 bases). CDR3 bases: TGTGCCAGCAGTCGGGTAGCGAAGGGATACGAGCAGTACTTC. As protein: CASSRVAKGYEQYF.